These T cell receptor beta chains were read from a single sample in a study of blood T cell repertoires in COVID-19. Sequencing used immunoSEQ multiplex PCR; TCRdb keeps in-frame clones, though not all of them. The sample includes over 85,000 clones, roughly 85% seen only once; the top ten take 16%. Material: peripheral blood. These receptors came from a woman of 80 years or more with active or convalescent COVID-19. The CDR3 runs from the conserved cysteine through the conserved F or W. D genes are given only for firm matches. Rows give clone size only sometimes, using once, few, many, or a class for an expanded clone.

D gene	clone size	J gene	CDR3 length	V gene	CDR3 protein	CDR3 DNA
TRBD1	.	TRBJ2-1	14	TRBV10-3	CAISAAGGSNEQFF	TGTGCCATCAGTGCGGCAGGGGGTAGTAATGAGCAGTTCTTC
.	.	TRBJ2-3	22	TRBV7-4	CASSLGFGTGIRLALSTDTQYF	TGTGCCAGCAGCTTAGGATTTGGGACAGGTATAAGACTAGCACTTAGCACAGATACGCAGTATTTT
TRBD1	.	TRBJ2-1	16	TRBV28	CASSSNRQGERNEQFF	TGTGCCAGCAGTTCGAACCGACAGGGGGAACGCAATGAGCAGTTCTTC
TRBD1	.	TRBJ1-1	13	TRBV5-1	CASSYDRDTEAFF	TGCGCCAGCAGCTACGACAGGGACACTGAAGCTTTCTTT
TRBD2	.	TRBJ2-5	17	TRBV11-2	CASSLGSGLAGKETQYF	TGTGCCAGCAGCTTAGGATCTGGACTAGCGGGAAAGGAGACCCAGTACTTC
.	.	TRBJ2-6	16	TRBV19	CASTSAQGSGANVLTF	TGTGCCAGTACCTCAGCCCAGGGATCTGGGGCCAACGTCCTGACTTTC
TRBD1	.	TRBJ1-5	18	TRBV3-1/TRBV3-2	CASSQIPPGTGENQPQHF	TGTGCCAGCAGCCAGATTCCCCCCGGGACAGGGGAAAATCAGCCCCAGCATTTT
.	few	TRBJ1-1	14	TRBV19	CASKFWGGNTEAFF	TGTGCCAGCAAATTTTGGGGGGGGAACACTGAAGCTTTCTTT
TRBD1	.	TRBJ1-6	17	TRBV4-1	CASSHLLMDREHSPLHF	TGCGCCAGCAGCCACCTACTAATGGACAGGGAGCACTCACCCCTCCACTTT
TRBD2	.	TRBJ2-3	16	TRBV5-1	CASSLATLAITDTQYF	TGCGCCAGCAGCTTGGCCACACTAGCGATCACAGATACGCAGTATTTT
.	.	TRBJ2-7	13	TRBV6-1	CASSEVGEDEQYF	TGTGCCAGCAGTGAAGTGGGGGAGGACGAGCAGTACTTC
TRBD2	.	TRBJ2-7	15	TRBV30	CAWSEFGTSVYEQYF	TGTGCCTGGAGTGAGTTCGGGACTAGCGTTTACGAGCAGTACTTC
TRBD1	once	TRBJ1-2	16	TRBV7-6	CASSLLTGTGNYGYTF	TGTGCCAGCAGCTTACTGACCGGGACAGGGAACTATGGCTACACCTTC
.	.	TRBJ1-1	15	TRBV5-4	CASSPGGPGRTEAFF	TGTGCCAGCAGCCCGGGAGGCCCAGGGAGGACTGAAGCTTTCTTT
TRBD2	.	TRBJ2-1	13	TRBV15	CATSRSLASEQFF	TGTGCCACCAGCAGATCACTAGCGAGTGAGCAGTTCTTC
TRBD2	few	TRBJ2-7	15	TRBV11-2	CASSPRLAGSYEQYF	TGTGCCAGCAGCCCTCGACTAGCGGGATCCTACGAGCAGTACTTC
TRBD2	.	TRBJ2-2	16	TRBV5-1	CASSLLADRDTGELFF	TGCGCCAGCAGCTTACTAGCGGATCGGGACACCGGGGAGCTGTTTTTT
.	once	TRBJ2-1	15	TRBV27	CASSLFAGSYNEQFF	TGTGCCAGCAGTTTATTTGCGGGATCCTACAATGAGCAGTTCTTC
TRBD2	.	TRBJ2-3	16	TRBV5-4	CASKRTAGGPVDTQYF	TGTGCCAGCAAGAGAACAGCGGGAGGGCCGGTTGATACGCAGTATTTT
.	few	TRBJ2-3	13	TRBV6-6	CASSAPGTDTQYF	TGTGCCAGCAGTGCCCCCGGTACAGATACGCAGTATTTT
TRBD2	.	TRBJ2-1	16	TRBV7-8	CASKSSGRRSYNEQFF	TGTGCCAGCAAATCTAGCGGGAGACGCTCCTACAATGAGCAGTTCTTC
.	.	TRBJ1-1	15	TRBV9	CASTRDQGLNTEAFF	TGTGCCAGCACCCGAGACCAGGGTTTGAACACTGAAGCTTTCTTT
TRBD2	.	TRBJ2-1	11	TRBV28	CASSFRGRGFF	TGTGCCAGCAGTTTCCGAGGGAGGGGTTTCTTC
.	.	TRBJ2-3	14	TRBV2	CASRGSPFTDTQYF	TGTGCCAGCAGGGGCTCCCCCTTCACAGATACGCAGTATTTT
TRBD2	few	TRBJ2-3	15	TRBV7-9	CASSPLAGGTDTQYF	TGTGCCAGCAGCCCTCTAGCGGGAGGTACAGATACGCAGTATTTT
TRBD2	.	TRBJ2-3	16	TRBV9	CASSVRAGGGTDTQYF	TGTGCCAGCAGCGTAAGGGCGGGAGGAGGCACAGATACGCAGTATTTT
TRBD1	.	TRBJ2-5	15	TRBV10-3	CAINPGQGARETQYF	TGTGCCATCAATCCGGGACAGGGGGCCCGAGAGACCCAGTACTTC
TRBD1	.	TRBJ1-1	14	TRBV4-1	CASSLPTGDTEAFF	TGCGCCAGCAGCCTCCCGACAGGGGACACTGAAGCTTTCTTT
TRBD1	.	TRBJ2-7	15	TRBV6-1	CASSESGQGAYEQYF	TGTGCCAGCAGTGAATCGGGACAGGGGGCATACGAGCAGTACTTC
TRBD2	.	TRBJ2-7	14	TRBV7-2	CASSLTSGSHEQYF	TGTGCCAGCAGCCTGACTAGCGGGAGCCACGAGCAGTACTTC
.	.	TRBJ1-4	16	TRBV5-1	CASSLRGSTTNEKLFF	TGCGCCAGCAGCTTGAGGGGGTCTACAACTAATGAAAAACTGTTTTTT
.	.	TRBJ1-1	13	TRBV19	CASSLDSSTEAFF	TGTGCCAGTAGTCTCGACAGTTCCACTGAAGCTTTCTTT
.	.	TRBJ1-2	15	TRBV28	CASSLFEGVNYGYTF	TGTGCCAGCAGTTTATTTGAAGGGGTGAACTATGGCTACACCTTC
TRBD1	.	TRBJ1-2	15	TRBV9	CASSAWTGSRYGYTF	TGTGCCAGCAGCGCGTGGACAGGGTCCCGTTATGGCTACACCTTC
TRBD1	.	TRBJ2-7	14	TRBV5-1	CASSVTGGSYEQYF	TGCGCCAGCAGCGTAACAGGGGGAAGTTACGAGCAGTACTTC
TRBD1	.	TRBJ2-7	12	TRBV3-1/TRBV3-2	CASSGTVYEQYF	TGTGCCAGCAGCGGGACAGTATACGAGCAGTACTTC
.	.	TRBJ1-5	14	TRBV5-1	CASSLVAGNQPQHF	TGCGCCAGCAGCTTGGTGGCGGGCAATCAGCCCCAGCATTTT
.	.	TRBJ2-2	11	TRBV20-1	CSATDTGELFF	TGCAGTGCCACTGACACCGGGGAGCTGTTTTTT
.	few	TRBJ1-3	14	TRBV19	CASSIPGSGNTIYF	TGTGCCAGTAGTATACCCGGCTCTGGAAACACCATATATTTT
.	.	TRBJ2-7	17	TRBV14	CASSHRPRFQGRGEQYF	TGTGCCAGCAGCCACCGCCCTCGCTTCCAGGGCAGGGGCGAGCAGTACTTC
.	.	TRBJ1-5	15	TRBV27	CASSPEGRWNQPQHF	TGTGCCAGCAGTCCCGAGGGCAGGTGGAATCAGCCCCAGCATTTT
TRBD2	.	TRBJ2-1	16	TRBV3-1/TRBV3-2	CASSQAGEGRYAEQFF	TGTGCCAGCAGCCAAGCGGGGGAGGGCCGATATGCTGAGCAGTTCTTC
TRBD2	once	TRBJ2-7	17	TRBV7-9	CASSLDGLAVFRGEQYF	TGTGCCAGCAGCTTAGATGGGCTAGCGGTTTTTCGAGGCGAGCAGTACTTC
.	once	TRBJ1-1	14	TRBV11-2	CASSLGGGWTEAFF	TGTGCCAGCAGCTTAGGCGGGGGCTGGACTGAAGCTTTCTTT
.	.	TRBJ1-5	12	TRBV7-8	CASSLVEQPQHF	TGTGCCAGCAGCTTAGTCGAGCAGCCCCAGCATTTT
TRBD2	.	TRBJ2-5	15	TRBV5-1	CASSLASGTQETQYF	TGCGCCAGCAGCTTGGCTAGCGGGACCCAAGAGACCCAGTACTTC
.	.	TRBJ2-2	16	TRBV7-9	CASSRRGTLNTGELFF	TGTGCCAGCAGCCGCCGGGGGACTCTTAACACCGGGGAGCTGTTTTTT
.	.	TRBJ2-3	16	TRBV5-1	CASSLARGHGTDTQYF	TGCGCCAGCAGCTTGGCCAGGGGCCATGGGACGGATACGCAGTATTTT